These 19 T cell receptor beta chains were all obtained from the same sample, sequenced in a study of blood T cell repertoires in COVID-19. The data were produced by immunoSEQ multiplex PCR, yet TCRdb's version contains in-frame clones alone and is incomplete. This table has 200,000 to 300,000 clones, 88% appearing once. Sequenced material: peripheral blood. The receptors stem from a man aged 55 to 70 who had recovered from COVID-19.

The rearrangement links TRBV5-5 to TRBJ2-6, with 7 bases lining up with TRBD1. Germline lookup yields CDR1 SGHKS and CDR2 YYEKEE (reference sequence). Trimming removed 3 bases from V and 3 bases from J; junction bases left unmatched: 3. The CDR3 runs to 15 residues. CDR3 loop: CASSSGGGGANVLTF. CDR3 DNA: TGTGCCAGCAGCTCAGGGGGTGGTGGGGCCAACGTCCTGACTTTC. Full variable domain (outside the CDR3, taken from reference TRBV5-5 and TRBJ2-6): DAGVTQSPTHLIKTRGQQVTLRCSPISGHKSVSWYQQVLGQGPQFIFQYYEKEERGRGNFPDRFSARQFPNYSSELNVNALLLGDSALYLCASSSGGGGANVLTFGAGSRLTVL.

The chain combines TRBV19 with TRBJ1-1, with 7 bases aligning to TRBD1. Germline V CDR1 and CDR2: LNHDA, SQIVND (reference sequence). The J segment lost 2 bases and the V segment lost 5 bases, leaving 14 bases of the junction unmatched. This CDR3 is built from 17 residues. This CDR3 reads CASSPDGQVPGNTEAFF. CDR3 bases: TGTGCCAGTAGTCCAGATGGACAGGTCCCCGGAAACACTGAAGCTTTCTTT.

The chain employs TRBV18 and TRBJ2-2; D might be TRBD1 (6 bases). Germline V gene lookup returns CDR1 KGHSH and CDR2 LQKENI. The CDR3 runs to 16 residues. The V end was cut by 8 bases, the J end by 3 bases, with 19 bases between. CDR3: CASRTAIVGYTGELFF. As DNA, the CDR3 is TGTGCCAGCCGGACAGCGATCGTGGGTTACACCGGGGAGCTGTTTTTT.

V usage is TRBV5-1 and J usage is TRBJ2-1; D is perhaps TRBD1 (5 bases). The V end lost 2 bases, the J end lost 4 bases, and 10 bases lay between the germline ends. The CDR3 contains 14 residues. The germline V gene encodes CDR1 SGHRS and CDR2 YFSETQ. The CDR3 coding sequence is TGCGCCAGCAGCTTAACAGGAATTTACAATGAGCAGTTCTTC. Translated: CASSLTGIYNEQFF.

The chain carries TRBV3-1 (or the pseudogene TRBV3-2) and TRBJ2-7; possible D gene TRBD1, 5 bases. The V end was cut by 1 base, the J end by 6 bases, with 16 bases between. The CDR3 covers 15 residues. Germline V gene lookup returns CDR1 LGHDT and CDR2 YNNKEL (reference sequence). The CDR3 spells CASSQVWSGLSEQYF. The CDR3 nucleotides are TGTGCCAGCAGCCAAGTATGGTCAGGGCTCAGCGAGCAGTACTTC.

This chain joins TRBV4-1 and TRBJ1-5, with a weak D call TRBD1 (6 bases). This CDR3 region has 15 residues. Germline loops: CDR1 MGHRA, CDR2 YSYEKL. Between the trimmed V and J ends, which lost 0 bases and 6 bases, there was a span of 12 bases. The CDR3 loop reads CASSQDGGGIQPQHF. CDR3 nucleotides: TGCGCCAGCAGCCAAGATGGGGGGGGCATTCAGCCCCAGCATTTT.

This chain joins TRBV7-9 and TRBJ1-5; TRBD1 aligns across 9 bases. The V and J ends lost 5 bases and 0 bases, in that order; junction bases with no gene match: 5. CDR1 SEHNR and CDR2 FQNEAQ come from the germline V gene (reference sequence). CDR3 length equals 16 residues. This CDR3 reads CASSLWTGASNQPQHF. In DNA, the CDR3 is TGTGCCAGCAGCCTATGGACAGGGGCTAGCAATCAGCCCCAGCATTTT.

The chain couples TRBV9 to TRBJ2-3; 8 nucleotides align to TRBD2. Trimming took 0 bases from V and 0 from J; bases not matched to a gene: 3. CDR3 length: 16 amino acids. Germline V lookup: CDR1 SGDLS, CDR2 YYNGEE. This chain's CDR3 is CASSVGRGASTDTQYF. CDR3 sequence (DNA): TGTGCCAGCAGCGTAGGGCGGGGGGCTAGCACAGATACGCAGTATTTT.

The chain joins TRBV11-1 to TRBJ2-1, with D hard to call. V shed 2 bases and J shed 6 bases, with 8 bases lying between them. Germline V gene data show CDR1 as SGHAT and CDR2 as FQDESV (reference sequence). The CDR3 loop spans 13 amino acids. The CDR3 coding sequence is TGTGCCAGCAGCTTACTAGGCCGCAATGAGCAGTTCTTC. Amino acid sequence: CASSLLGRNEQFF. Supplemented by reference TRBV11-1 and TRBJ2-1, the full variable domain reads EAEVAQSPRYKITEKSQAVAFWCDPISGHATLYWYRQILGQGPELLVQFQDESVVDDSQLPKDRFSAERLKGVDSTLKIQPAELGDSAMYLCASSLLGRNEQFFGPGTRLTVL.

In its sample, this clone was seen a few times. J is TRBJ1-5 and V is TRBV6-5; 8 nucleotides line up with TRBD1. V was clipped by 4 bases and J by 7 bases; unmatched bases: 6. CDR1 MNHEY and CDR2 SVGAGI come from the germline V gene. The CDR3 sequence is 14 residues long. CDR3 sequence reads: CASSLARGQQPQHF. The CDR3, as DNA: TGTGCCAGCAGTTTAGCCAGGGGGCAACAGCCCCAGCATTTT.

The V gene is TRBV2, the J gene TRBJ2-3; 10 bases fit TRBD2. The CDR3 is made up of 18 amino acids. CDR1 SNHLY and CDR2 FYNNEI come from the germline V gene. The J segment lost 4 bases and the V segment lost 4 bases, leaving 14 bases of the junction unmatched. In nucleotides, the CDR3 is TGTGCCAGCAGTGGCCCTCTAGCGGGGGCCTCTCCGCCAGATACGCAGTATTTT. Translated: CASSGPLAGASPPDTQYF.

The V gene is TRBV5-6, the J gene TRBJ2-5, with 7 bases lining up with TRBD1. The ends lost 2 bases at V and 9 bases at J; junction bases unmatched: 1. The CDR3 length is 11 residues. The germline V gene has CDR1 SGHDT and CDR2 YYEEEE. CDR3: CASSFQGAQYF. CDR3 coding DNA: TGTGCCAGCAGCTTCCAGGGGGCCCAGTACTTC.

The chain links TRBV3-1 (or the pseudogene TRBV3-2) to TRBJ2-5; a weak D match, TRBD2 (6 bases). Germline lookup yields CDR1 LGHDT and CDR2 YNNKEL (reference sequence). The CDR3 loop spans 16 amino acids. Trimming took 1 base from V and 5 from J, leaving 17 bases between them. CDR3 loop: CASSQGVLSAGETQYF. The CDR3 bases are TGTGCCAGCAGCCAAGGGGTTTTGAGCGCGGGGGAGACCCAGTACTTC.

In this sample, this clone turned up a few times. The gene calls are TRBV15 and TRBJ2-1; the match to TRBD1 covers 7 bases. Germline loops: CDR1 LNHNV, CDR2 YYDKDF (reference sequence). This CDR3 spans 14 amino acids. Trimming at V came to 3 bases and at J to 5 bases, leaving 4 bases not matched to a gene. The CDR3 sequence is CATSSGQAHNEQFF. As DNA, the CDR3 is TGTGCCACCAGCAGCGGACAGGCCCACAATGAGCAGTTCTTC.

The V gene is TRBV6-5, the J gene TRBJ2-5; the match to TRBD1 covers 7 bases. The CDR3 loop spans 13 amino acids. Trimming cost V 11 bases and J 2 bases; bases outside gene matches: 8. The germline gives CDR1 MNHEY, CDR2 SVGAGI. DNA of the CDR3: TGTGCCGCGACAGGGTTTGTTCAAGAGACCCAGTACTTC. The encoded protein is CAATGFVQETQYF.

The CDR3 here is CASGQGATYEQYF. The CDR3 DNA is TGTGCCAGCGGACAGGGGGCTACCTACGAGCAGTACTTC. The rearrangement joins TRBV7-9 to TRBJ2-7; TRBD1 matches 11 bases. The V and J ends lost 8 bases and 2 bases, in that order; junction bases with no gene match: 2. The V gene's germline CDR1 is SEHNR and CDR2 FQNEAQ (reference sequence). The CDR3 covers 13 residues. The complete variable domain, with remaining parts taken from reference TRBV7-9 and TRBJ2-7, reads DTGVSQNPRHKITKRGQNVTFRCDPISEHNRLYWYRQTLGQGPEFLTYFQNEAQLEKSRLLSDRFSAERPKGSFSTLEIQRTEQGDSAMYLCASGQGATYEQYFGPGTRLTVT.

This clone came up once. The chain carries TRBV19 and TRBJ2-1, with TRBD2 matching 8 bases. Germline V CDR1 and CDR2: LNHDA, SQIVND (reference sequence). With V trimmed by 7 bases and J by 4 bases, 6 bases remained unmatched. The CDR3 extends over 14 amino acids. CDR3 in DNA: TGTGCCAGTACAATCGGGGGGGGATACAATGAGCAGTTCTTC. Protein sequence: CASTIGGGYNEQFF.

As for this clone: This same CDR3 is encoded by further DNA sequences in the sample. The chain joins TRBV15 to TRBJ1-5; 9 nucleotides line up with TRBD1. J was trimmed by 4 bases and V by 2 bases; bases with no gene match: 3. Germline assignment: CDR1 LNHNV and CDR2 YYDKDF (reference sequence). This CDR3 spans 15 amino acids. The CDR3 loop is CATSRTGGGNQPQHF. The CDR3 nucleotides read TGTGCCACCAGCAGAACAGGGGGCGGTAATCAGCCCCAGCATTTT.

The V gene is TRBV6-1, the J gene TRBJ1-2; 7 bases map to TRBD1. This CDR3 has 13 amino acids. J was trimmed by 7 bases and V by 3 bases; bases with no gene match: 5. CDR1 and CDR2 from the germline V gene are MNHNS and SASEGT. The CDR3 sequence is CASSDRGSGGYTF. Written as DNA, the CDR3 is TGTGCCAGCAGTGACAGGGGGTCGGGTGGCTACACCTTC.